The 31 T cell receptor beta chains listed next were all sequenced from one sample in a study of regulatory T cells in long-lasting Graves disease. For TCR beta, libraries came from iRepertoire HTBI primers and Arm-PCR of CDR3 regions. TCRdb redid the calling of the multiplex PCR reads with MiXCR, one entry per CDR3 protein. The sample carries around 500,000 distinct CDR3 sequences, around 21% recorded once. Time point noted: persistent/refractory GD, antithyroid drugs over 5 years with positive TRAb. Extracted PBMC RNA gave rise to the TCR library. The sample here was peripheral blood mononuclear cells (PBMCs), taken when the disease was refractory, from a patient treated with antithyroid drugs. The receptors come from a female donor with Graves disease.

This clonotype was counted between two and nine times. The genes are TRBV19 and TRBJ2-5, with D possibly matching TRBD2 (6 bases). From germline, CDR1 is LNHDA and CDR2 SQIVND (reference sequence). Trimming stripped 1 base from V and 2 bases from J, with 11 bases between. The CDR3 runs to 15 residues. This chain's CDR3 is CASSIGGTLQETQYF. CDR3 DNA: TGTGCCAGTAGTATAGGGGGGACTTTACAAGAGACCCAGTACTTC.

This clonotype showed up many times. The V and J genes are TRBV6-1 and TRBJ1-2; a possible D gene is TRBD1 (5 bases). V was clipped by 8 bases and J by 0 bases, with 10 bases between them. Germline CDR1 is MNHNS and CDR2 is SASEGT. This CDR3 comprises 13 residues. The CDR3 nucleotides are TGTGCCAGCTCGATGGGACCTAACTATGGCTACACCTTC. Its protein product is CASSMGPNYGYTF.

The V and J genes are TRBV9 and TRBJ2-5; D is perhaps TRBD2 (5 bases). V lost 0 bases, J lost 0 bases, and 9 bases lay in between. The CDR3 sequence is 15 residues long. Germline loops: CDR1 SGDLS, CDR2 YYNGEE. For the CDR3, the DNA is TGTGCCAGCAGCGTAGGAGGGTTCTACCAAGAGACCCAGTACTTC. Translating gives CASSVGGFYQETQYF.

This clonotype has at least ten counts. The chain uses TRBV2 and TRBJ2-7, with 7 bases fitting TRBD1. Trimming took 8 bases from V and 1 from J; bases not matched to a gene: 5. This CDR3 region has 13 residues. CDR1 SNHLY and CDR2 FYNNEI come from the germline V gene. The CDR3 protein is CASGGQPSYEQYF. DNA of the CDR3: TGTGCCAGCGGGGGACAGCCTTCCTACGAGCAGTACTTC.

This clonotype was observed a handful of times. This chain connects TRBV7-9 to TRBJ2-5, with no clear D. This CDR3 contains 17 residues. Germline values: CDR1 SEHNR, CDR2 FQNEAQ (reference sequence). The V gene lost 5 bases and the J gene lost 4 bases, with 23 bases spanning the gap. The CDR3 loop is CASSPSPGLSYLETQYF. CDR3 bases: TGTGCCAGCAGCCCGTCCCCGGGTCTCTCCTACCTAGAGACCCAGTACTTC.

The CDR3 region has the DNA TGTGCCAGCAGTTTGGCGGATCAGCCCCAGCATTTT. As protein: CASSLADQPQHF. The rearrangement uses TRBV12-3 or TRBV12-4 and TRBJ1-5; D call uncertain. The CDR3 sequence is 12 residues long. Trimming stripped 3 bases from V and 5 bases from J, with 5 bases between.

This clonotype was seen at least ten times. The genes are TRBV2 and TRBJ2-2; D call uncertain. Per germline, CDR1 SNHLY and CDR2 FYNNEI. V lost 4 bases and J 3 bases, leaving 9 bases between the germline ends. The CDR3 length is 14 residues. The CDR3 sequence: CASSVGPYTGELFF. CDR3 nucleotide sequence: TGTGCCAGCAGTGTAGGGCCGTACACCGGGGAGCTGTTTTTT. Variable domain in full (rest from reference TRBV2 and TRBJ2-2): EPEVTQTPSHQVTQMGQEVILRCVPISNHLYFYWYRQILGQKVEFLVSFYNNEISEKSEIFDDQFSVERPDGSNFTLKIRSTKLEDSAMYFCASSVGPYTGELFFGEGSRLTVL.

This clonotype was found many times. J is TRBJ2-7 and V is TRBV6-1, with 7 bases that match TRBD1. With V trimmed by 5 bases and J by 4 bases, 8 bases remained unmatched. CDR3 size: 14 residues. CDR1 is MNHNS and CDR2 is SASEGT in the germline V gene. The CDR3 region is CASSTAGGIYEQYF. CDR3 DNA sequence: TGTGCCAGCAGTACCGCAGGGGGAATTTACGAGCAGTACTTC.

This clonotype was seen at least ten times. Germline and junction disagree at one end, which may indicate a read error. The rearrangement joins TRBV12-3 or TRBV12-4 to TRBJ2-2, with D possibly TRBD2 on 6 matching bases. This CDR3 region has 16 residues. The CDR3 protein is CASRLDGLAATGELFF. The CDR3 DNA sequence: TGTGCCAGCAGATTAGACGGGTTAGCGGCCACCGGGGAGCTGTTTTTT.

CDR3 region: CSARVSGRTEQYF. CDR3 DNA sequence: TGCAGTGCTAGAGTTAGCGGGAGGACCGAGCAGTACTTC. This sequence joins TRBV20-1 and TRBJ2-7, with TRBD2 identical over 10 bases. Germline V gene data show CDR1 as DFQATT and CDR2 as SNEGSKA (reference sequence). The trim removed 1 base at V and 6 bases at J, leaving 3 bases unmatched. The CDR3 loop spans 13 amino acids.

This clonotype has a handful of counts. The chain carries TRBV5-4 and TRBJ2-7; D is unresolved. CDR3 length equals 15 residues. V gave up 4 bases and J gave up 0 bases, with 14 bases separating them. The germline CDR1 and CDR2 sequences are SGHNT and YYREEE (reference sequence). In DNA, the CDR3 is TGTGCCAGCAGCCACCCCAGCCTACTCTCCTACGAGCAGTACTTC. Translation gives CASSHPSLLSYEQYF.

The table lists this clonotype with many counts. The rearrangement joins TRBV6-1 to TRBJ2-5; TRBD1 might be the D (6 bases). V was shortened by 5 bases and J by 1 base, with 11 bases between the two germline ends. The CDR3 contains 14 residues. Germline-derived CDR1 and CDR2 are MNHNS and SASEGT. The CDR3 DNA reads TGTGCCAGCAGTCTACGGACAGCCCAAGAGACCCAGTACTTC. Encoded protein: CASSLRTAQETQYF.

This clonotype is a singleton in its sample. This could be a read error, since a much larger clone is one nucleotide away. This chain links TRBV6-5 with TRBJ1-1, with 8 bases matching TRBD1. The CDR3 is made up of 15 amino acids. The V gene's germline CDR1 is MNHEY and CDR2 SVGAGI. In nucleotides, the CDR3 is TGTGCCAGCGGTTACCTGGGTCAGGGGGCAACTGAAGCTTTCTTT. This gives the protein CASGYLGQGATEAFF.

Note on this clonotype: This may be a read error, as it is one base from a much larger clone. The chain is built from TRBV28 and TRBJ2-2; 7 bases are a match to TRBD2. V was clipped by 5 bases and J by 6 bases; unmatched bases: 12. The CDR3 is 16 amino acids. Germline loops: CDR1 MDHEN, CDR2 SYDVKM. In DNA, the CDR3 is TGTGCCAGCAGTCCTCATTGGACTAGAAGGGCCGGGGAGCTGTTTTTT. This encodes CASSPHWTRRAGELFF.

In this sample, this clonotype turned up many times. This rearrangement joins TRBV28 to TRBJ1-5; D is undetermined. Trimming left V 5 bases short and J 5 bases short, with 16 bases between. Germline lookup yields CDR1 MDHEN and CDR2 SYDVKM. This CDR3 comprises 15 residues. This CDR3 is CASSPQVGMYQPQHF. The DNA for the CDR3 is TGTGCCAGCAGTCCCCAGGTGGGAATGTATCAGCCCCAGCATTTT.

This clonotype occurred a few times. The CDR3 spells CASSLRQGGVANNSPLHF. As DNA, the CDR3 is TGTGCCAGCAGTTTAAGACAGGGTGGAGTCGCGAATAATTCACCCCTCCACTTT. This chain links TRBV28 with TRBJ1-6; 7 bases agree with TRBD1. Germline loops: CDR1 MDHEN, CDR2 SYDVKM. The CDR3 is 18 residues long. The V and J ends lost 2 bases and 5 bases, in that order; junction bases with no gene match: 12.

The sample holds many counts of this clonotype. The chain links TRBV28 to TRBJ2-7; D unresolved. There are 14 residues in the CDR3. V was cut by 6 bases and J by 3 bases, with 15 bases left in between. CDR1 and CDR2 (germline): MDHEN, SYDVKM. CDR3 sequence (DNA): TGTGCCAGCAGGGTTAAGGGTCCCCACTACGAGCAGTACTTC. Protein: CASRVKGPHYEQYF.

This clonotype showed up many times. V and J are TRBV7-9 and TRBJ2-2; D ambiguous. Germline assignment: CDR1 SEHNR and CDR2 FQNEAQ (reference sequence). The CDR3 totals 14 residues. V was cut by 0 bases and J by 7 bases, with 9 bases left in between. CDR3 region: CASSLAPGFGELFF. The CDR3 nucleotides are TGTGCCAGCAGCTTAGCGCCCGGGTTCGGGGAGCTGTTTTTT.

This clonotype came up many times. The gene calls are TRBV6-1 and TRBJ2-7; 8 nucleotides agree with TRBD2. The length of the CDR3 is 17 residues. Per the germline V gene, CDR1 is MNHNS and CDR2 is SASEGT. Trimming cost V 4 bases and J 4 bases; bases outside gene matches: 15. CDR3 nucleotide sequence: TGTGCCAGCAGTGGGTACGGGGGGGATTCAAAGGCTTACGAGCAGTACTTC. As protein: CASSGYGGDSKAYEQYF.

This clonotype appeared many times. The V and J genes are TRBV5-1 and TRBJ2-7, with D hard to call. Germline loops: CDR1 SGHRS, CDR2 YFSETQ. The CDR3 is 11 residues long. Trimming stripped 4 bases from V and 5 bases from J, with 7 bases between. DNA for the CDR3: TGCGCCAGCAGCCAATTAAACGAGCAGTACTTC. Translated: CASSQLNEQYF.

The chain carries TRBV29-1 and TRBJ2-7, with TRBD2 matching over 8 bases. The germline CDR1 and CDR2 sequences are SQVTM and ANQGSEA. Trimming removed 7 bases from V and 5 bases from J; junction bases left unmatched: 10. The CDR3 spans 13 residues. CDR3: CSGRSGSYDEQYF. The CDR3 DNA sequence: TGCAGCGGGCGGAGCGGGAGTTACGACGAGCAGTACTTC.

At least ten counts were recorded for this clonotype. This chain connects TRBV2 to TRBJ2-7, with 8 bases aligning to TRBD2. Germline V gene data show CDR1 as SNHLY and CDR2 as FYNNEI. The CDR3 consists of 17 residues. V trimming: 10 bases; J trimming: 1 base; junction bases outside the gene matches: 18. CDR3 DNA: TGTGCCACTTTAGCGGGACGGCCCGACGCTACATCCTACGAGCAGTACTTC. It translates to CATLAGRPDATSYEQYF.

This clonotype was counted only a few times. The CDR3 reads CASSLVENIQYF. The CDR3 nucleotides are TGTGCCAGCAGCTTGGTGGAAAACATTCAGTACTTC. The chain employs TRBV5-8 and TRBJ2-4; D ambiguous. Germline CDR1 SGHTS, CDR2 YDEGEE. The CDR3 contains 12 residues. V dropped 0 bases and J dropped 5 bases, with 3 bases sitting between them.

This clonotype has only a few counts. The gene calls are TRBV19 and TRBJ1-5; D not certain. This CDR3 has 11 amino acids. With 6 bases removed from V and 11 bases from J, the gap between germline ends came to 11 bases. Germline lookup yields CDR1 LNHDA and CDR2 SQIVND (reference sequence). CDR3 sequence: CASRITRTQHF. In nucleotides, the CDR3 is TGTGCCAGTAGGATCACCCGGACCCAGCATTTT.

This clonotype was seen ten or more times. CDR3 DNA sequence: TGTGCCAGCGGGGCAGGGGATCACGAGCAGTACTTC. This codes for CASGAGDHEQYF. The V call is TRBV2, the J call TRBJ2-7, with a possible D match to TRBD1 (6 bases). CDR1 is SNHLY and CDR2 is FYNNEI in the germline V gene. Trimming left V 8 bases short and J 5 bases short, with 13 bases between. The CDR3 totals 12 residues.

The table lists this clonotype with a few counts. V gene TRBV19 combines with J gene TRBJ1-1, with a possible D match to TRBD1 (6 bases). The germline V and J ends were trimmed by 5 bases and 5 bases, with 15 bases remaining between them. This CDR3 comprises 14 residues. Germline V CDR1 and CDR2: LNHDA, SQIVND (reference sequence). The CDR3 reads CASSSAGARTEAFF. CDR3 DNA: TGTGCCAGTAGTTCCGCAGGGGCACGGACTGAAGCTTTCTTT.

The rearrangement links TRBV28 to TRBJ2-1; 7 positions agree with TRBD1. The germline V gene has CDR1 MDHEN and CDR2 SYDVKM. The length of the CDR3 is 12 residues. J lost 12 bases, V lost 7 bases, and 9 bases had no gene match. Here the CDR3 reads CASNKGAIWQFF. DNA of the CDR3: TGTGCCAGCAATAAGGGGGCGATATGGCAGTTCTTC.

In regard to this clonotype: Just one base apart from a much larger clone, this may be a read error. V gene TRBV7-2 combines with J gene TRBJ1-6, with a weak D call TRBD1 (5 bases). CDR3 size: 15 residues. The germline V gene encodes CDR1 SGHTA and CDR2 FQGNSA. For the CDR3, the DNA is TGTGCCAGCATCTTAGGGGCAGGTGGAGATTCACCCCTCCACTTT. Residues: CASILGAGGDSPLHF.

This clonotype was seen only a few times. As DNA, the CDR3 is TGTGCCAGCAGCCCGACTAGTCCTGAGCAGTTCTTC. As protein: CASSPTSPEQFF. The chain has TRBV11-2 and TRBJ2-1; maybe TRBD2 (6 bases). Trimming stripped 5 bases from V and 9 bases from J, with 11 bases between. Germline V gives CDR1 SGHAT, CDR2 FQNNGV. This CDR3 contains 12 residues.

The chain employs TRBV28 and TRBJ2-2; 7 positions agree with TRBD1. CDR3 length equals 14 residues. Germline V gene sequence: CDR1 MDHEN, CDR2 SYDVKM. Trimming cost V 4 bases and J 9 bases; bases outside gene matches: 8. The CDR3 is CASSSPGTDRELFF. The CDR3 DNA is TGTGCCAGCAGTTCACCCGGGACAGATAGGGAGCTGTTTTTT.

There are many counts of this clonotype. The chain carries TRBV11-2 and TRBJ1-6, with D perhaps TRBD1 (5 bases). Germline V CDR1 and CDR2: SGHAT, FQNNGV. There are 15 residues in the CDR3. The germline V and J ends were trimmed by 5 bases and 7 bases, with 15 bases remaining between them. The CDR3 loop reads CASSGLQGANSPLHF. The CDR3 region has the DNA TGTGCCAGCAGCGGATTGCAGGGTGCGAATTCACCCCTCCACTTT.